The T cell receptor (beta chain) described here comes from a study of T cells in tumors after PD-1 blockade. Trimming shortened V by 4 bases and J by 8 bases, and 14 bases separated the two germline ends. This CDR3 region has 13 residues. CDR1 MNHEY and CDR2 SVGAGI come from the germline V gene. Sequenced by immunoSEQ multiplex PCR; TCRdb stores in-frame clones only, minus some. The sample includes nearly 25,000 clones, roughly 80% of them seen just once. The material was PBMCs, obtained after anti-PD-1 treatment. This TCR was sampled from a human donor with basal cell carcinoma. The chain has TRBV6-5 and TRBJ1-2; no definite D call. Written as DNA, the CDR3 is TGTGCCAGCAGTTCCACGACAACGAAAGGCTACACCTTC. As protein: CASSSTTTKGYTF.